Below are 18 T cell receptor beta chains sequenced from a single sample in a study of regulatory T cells in long-lasting Graves disease. Investigators prepared the TCR beta libraries by applying iRepertoire HTBI primers and Arm-PCR of CDR3 regions. One entry per CDR3 protein, called by TCRdb with MiXCR from the multiplex PCR reads. The table records about 540,000 distinct CDR3 sequences, around an eighth of them present only once. This sample's time point: newly diagnosed GD, antithyroid drugs for less than 3 months. PBMC-derived RNA was used for the TCR library. The same sample was also used in a study of T cells in Graves' hyperthyroidism and ophthalmopathy.

The sequenced sample was peripheral blood mononuclear cells (PBMCs), obtained at new diagnosis, from a patient treated with antithyroid drugs. These receptors came from a young man with Graves disease.

The chain couples TRBV20-1 to TRBJ2-1; no reliable D call. The CDR3 has 12 amino acids. Per the germline V gene, CDR1 is DFQATT and CDR2 is SNEGSKA (reference sequence). The V gene lost 6 bases and the J gene lost 10 bases, with 16 bases spanning the gap. In nucleotides, the CDR3 is TGCAGTGCCATGCCCATTGGGTCGGAGCAGTTCTTC. Its translation: CSAMPIGSEQFF.

This clonotype occurred a few times. This chain links TRBV19 with TRBJ2-3; D is unresolved. V was shortened by 5 bases and J by 3 bases, with 9 bases between the two germline ends. Germline V lookup: CDR1 LNHDA, CDR2 SQIVND (reference sequence). This CDR3 is 13 amino acids long. The CDR3 sequence is CASSASRTDTQYF. The CDR3 DNA is TGTGCCAGTAGTGCGAGTAGGACAGATACGCAGTATTTT.

The chain combines TRBV2 with TRBJ2-5; 7 nucleotides line up with TRBD2. This CDR3 has 14 amino acids. The J segment lost 4 bases and the V segment lost 11 bases, leaving 13 bases of the junction unmatched. Germline assignment: CDR1 SNHLY and CDR2 FYNNEI. The CDR3 is CAGREGRGVETQYF. CDR3 bases: TGTGCCGGAAGGGAGGGCCGGGGAGTAGAGACCCAGTACTTC.

The chain carries TRBV20-1 and TRBJ1-3, with D possibly matching TRBD1 (5 bases). Germline V gives CDR1 DFQATT, CDR2 SNEGSKA (reference sequence). Trimming shortened V by 6 bases and J by 4 bases, and 16 bases separated the two germline ends. The CDR3 contains 14 residues. CDR3 in amino acids: CSALLVGLGNTIYF. The CDR3 coding sequence is TGCAGTGCCCTCCTCGTGGGACTCGGAAACACCATATATTTT.

This clonotype was seen more than once but under ten times. V gene TRBV7-9 combines with J gene TRBJ1-2; a weak D match, TRBD1 (6 bases). CDR1 and CDR2 from the germline V gene are SEHNR and FQNEAQ (reference sequence). V was pared by 5 bases and J by 0 bases, with 22 bases between. CDR3 length: 18 amino acids. In DNA, the CDR3 is TGTGCCAGCAGCCCTCTTCAACCCCGGACAGCAACTAACTATGGCTACACCTTC. Amino acids: CASSPLQPRTATNYGYTF.

This clonotype was detected many times. The V gene is TRBV3-1, the J gene TRBJ1-4; 9 bases align to TRBD1. This CDR3 has 17 amino acids. V was pared by 2 bases and J by 0 bases, with 4 bases of the junction left unmatched. CDR1 and CDR2 (germline): LGHDT, YNNKEL (reference sequence). The CDR3 here is CASSQPGQGATNEKLFF. CDR3 sequence (DNA): TGTGCCAGCAGCCAACCGGGACAGGGTGCAACTAATGAAAAACTGTTTTTT.

This clonotype has ten or more counts. The chain links TRBV18 to TRBJ2-3; D is perhaps TRBD1 (6 bases). V lost 3 bases to trimming and J lost 0 bases, with 10 bases between them. This CDR3 is built from 15 residues. Germline values: CDR1 KGHSH, CDR2 LQKENI. DNA for the CDR3: TGTGCCAGCTCACCCTTAGGGACAAGCACAGATACGCAGTATTTT. Protein product: CASSPLGTSTDTQYF.

This clonotype came up many times. This chain joins TRBV10-3 and TRBJ2-3; 9 bases fit TRBD2. Unmatched junction bases numbered 6, after V lost 5 bases and J lost 0 bases. The CDR3 loop spans 16 amino acids. The germline V gene encodes CDR1 ENHRY and CDR2 SYGVKD. The CDR3 sequence: CAISSLAGASTDTQYF. CDR3 nucleotide sequence: TGTGCCATCAGTTCCTTAGCGGGAGCTAGCACAGATACGCAGTATTTT.

V gene TRBV5-1 combines with J gene TRBJ2-7, with TRBD2 identical over 16 bases. V shed 0 bases and J 6 bases; nucleotides not matched to a gene: 15. Germline V lookup: CDR1 SGHRS, CDR2 YFSETQ. The CDR3 is made up of 20 amino acids. The CDR3 loop is CASSLDPQIGTSGRAREQYF. For the CDR3, the DNA is TGCGCCAGCAGCTTGGATCCCCAAATCGGGACTAGCGGGAGGGCCCGCGAGCAGTACTTC.

In this sample, this clonotype turned up many times. The chain joins TRBV6-9 to TRBJ2-7; a weak D match, TRBD2 (6 bases). Trimming removed 4 bases at V and 6 bases at J, with 22 bases between. The CDR3 covers 16 residues. In germline, CDR1 is MNHGY, CDR2 SVAAGI. The CDR3 loop reads CASSSLPGDPLPEQYF. CDR3 coding DNA: TGTGCCAGCAGTTCCCTCCCGGGGGACCCCCTCCCCGAGCAGTACTTC.

A few counts support this clonotype. CDR3 in DNA: TGTGCCAGTTTTTCGGGACAGGGGGCGCTTAGCAATCAGCCCCAGCATTTT. Amino acids: CASFSGQGALSNQPQHF. The chain recombines TRBV19 with TRBJ1-5, with 12 bases matching TRBD1. V shed 8 bases and J 0 bases; nucleotides not matched to a gene: 8. CDR1 is LNHDA, CDR2 SQIVND, per germline (reference sequence). This CDR3 spans 17 amino acids.

In its sample, this clonotype was seen many times. For the CDR3, the DNA is TGTGCCAGCAGGCTCGCCGGCGGGGAGCTGTTTTTT. Amino acid sequence: CASRLAGGELFF. The genes are TRBV9 and TRBJ2-2; D unresolved. This CDR3 region has 12 residues. Trimming took 5 bases from V and 7 from J, leaving 9 bases between them. Germline-derived CDR1 and CDR2 are SGDLS and YYNGEE.

This CDR3 is CASSSPHRLIGKIQYF. The CDR3 nucleotides are TGTGCCAGCAGCTCCCCCCACCGACTGATTGGAAAAATTCAGTACTTC. The V and J genes are TRBV7-3 and TRBJ2-4; D not certain. V gave up 4 bases and J gave up 10 bases, with 23 bases separating them. There are 16 residues in the CDR3. CDR1 and CDR2 from the germline V gene are SGHTA and FQGTGA. Full variable domain (missing parts from reference TRBV7-3 and TRBJ2-4): GAGVSQTPSNKVTEKGKYVELRCDPISGHTALYWYRQSLGQGPEFLIYFQGTGAADDSGLPNDRFFAVRPEGSVSTLKIQRTERGDSAVYLCASSSPHRLIGKIQYFGAGTRLSVL.

This chain joins TRBV5-5 and TRBJ2-5; TRBD2 agrees at 12 bases. Losses at the gene ends were 2 bases for V and 5 bases for J; bases not matched to a gene: 7. There are 16 residues in the CDR3. Germline CDR1 reads SGHKS; CDR2 reads YYEKEE (reference sequence). CDR3 sequence: CASSFSSGRAGETQYF. The CDR3 nucleotides read TGTGCCAGCAGCTTCTCTAGCGGGAGGGCTGGCGAGACCCAGTACTTC.

This clonotype was seen a few times. This chain links TRBV20-1 with TRBJ1-4, with D possibly matching TRBD1 (6 bases). The V gene's germline CDR1 is DFQATT and CDR2 SNEGSKA (reference sequence). V shed 4 bases and J shed 7 bases, with 13 bases lying between them. CDR3 size: 13 residues. The CDR3 spells CSATGARSEKLFF. In nucleotides, the CDR3 is TGCAGTGCTACAGGGGCGCGAAGTGAAAAACTGTTTTTT.

This clonotype was counted many times. A read error may account for a junction end that differs from germline. CDR3: CASSLAGGVYEQYF. The CDR3, as DNA: TGTGCCAGCAGTTTAGCGGGAGGGGTATACGAGCAGTACTTC. The chain has TRBV5-1 and TRBJ2-7; 11 bases line up with TRBD2. Germline assignment: CDR1 SGHRS and CDR2 YFSETQ. The CDR3 runs to 14 residues.

This clonotype has at least ten counts. The rearrangement links TRBV7-9 to TRBJ2-1, with D perhaps TRBD2 (5 bases). The CDR3 contains 17 residues. V gave up 3 bases and J gave up 3 bases, with 18 bases separating them. From germline, CDR1 is SEHNR and CDR2 FQNEAQ (reference sequence). In DNA form, the CDR3 reads TGTGCCAGCAGCTTCCCCCCGGGAACCGGGGACTACAATGAGCAGTTCTTC. Translating gives CASSFPPGTGDYNEQFF. The full variable domain, completed using reference TRBV7-9 and TRBJ2-1, is DTGVSQNPRHKITKRGQNVTFRCDPISEHNRLYWYRQTLGQGPEFLTYFQNEAQLEKSRLLSDRFSAERPKGSFSTLEIQRTEQGDSAMYLCASSFPPGTGDYNEQFFGPGTRLTVL.

The table lists this clonotype with many counts. The V gene is TRBV27, the J gene TRBJ1-1, with TRBD1 as a possible D gene (5 bases). This CDR3 comprises 15 residues. Trimming took 5 bases from V and 1 from J, leaving 14 bases between them. The germline V gene encodes CDR1 MNHEY and CDR2 SMNVEV (reference sequence). The CDR3 coding sequence is TGTGCCAGCAGTCCCCCAATGGGGGGGAACACTGAAGCTTTCTTT. Its translation: CASSPPMGGNTEAFF.